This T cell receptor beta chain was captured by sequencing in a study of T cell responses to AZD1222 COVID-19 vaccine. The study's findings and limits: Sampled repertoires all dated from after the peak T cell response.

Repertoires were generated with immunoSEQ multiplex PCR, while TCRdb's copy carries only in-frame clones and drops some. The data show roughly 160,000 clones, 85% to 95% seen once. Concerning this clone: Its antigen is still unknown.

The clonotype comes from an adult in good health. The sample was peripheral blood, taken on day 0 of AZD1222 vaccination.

The CDR3: CASSLYSGNLIYGYTF. The CDR3 DNA sequence: TGTGCCAGCAGCTTATACTCTGGGAACTTAATCTATGGCTACACCTTC. This sequence joins TRBV7-2 and TRBJ1-2; D gene ambiguous. In germline, CDR1 is SGHTA, CDR2 FQGNSA. The CDR3 loop spans 16 amino acids. V lost 2 bases, J lost 4 bases, and 17 bases lay in between.